This T cell receptor beta chain was found in a study of blood T cell repertoires in COVID-19. At the level of the study: Italy, Spain and the United States were the sources of the convalescent and acute COVID-19 samples.

Germline loops: CDR1 SNHLY, CDR2 FYNNEI. CDR3 size: 14 residues. V shed 6 bases, J shed 1 base, and the junction held 5 bases outside the gene matches. Repertoires were generated with immunoSEQ multiplex PCR, while TCRdb's copy carries only in-frame clones and drops some. The profile shows 200,000 to 250,000 clones, nearly 85% of them singletons. Sequencing was done on a sample of peripheral blood. The TCR comes from a woman aged 25-40 years with COVID-19, enrolled during active disease. V and J are TRBV2 and TRBJ2-7, with 8 bases fitting TRBD1. The CDR3 reads CASRPGQASYEQYF. The CDR3, as DNA: TGTGCCAGCAGGCCGGGACAGGCGTCCTACGAGCAGTACTTC.